This T cell receptor (beta chain) emerged from a study of molecular identifiers for immune sequencing clone quantification. Broader study findings: Because of identical TCR molecules sharing a barcode, sizes of highly expanded clones could be underestimated. In naive cells, clones above 20 RNA copies held under 1% of molecules, whereas in effector cells they held over 98%.

Source material for naive CD8 libraries was roughly 18,000 to 1,100,000 sorted cells, with 10%, 30% or 50% RNA. Sorting defined naive CD8 T cells as CD8+CD4-CCR7+CD45RA+. Concerning this clonotype itself: What it binds is unknown.

Germline V gene lookup returns CDR1 MNHEY and CDR2 SVGAGI. The CDR3 extends over 13 amino acids. Trimming at V came to 7 bases and at J to 6 bases, leaving 4 bases not matched to a gene. MiXCR was run by TCRdb on the PCR reads, yielding one entry per CDR3 protein. The sample consists of under 800,000 distinct CDR3 sequences, over 25% of them appearing once. The chain joins TRBV6-5 to TRBJ1-5, with TRBD1 matching over 9 bases. Sequencing was performed on naive CD8+ T cells from blood, with Jurkat cell RNA spiked in. Subset of the sample: FACS-sorted CD8+CD4-CCR7+CD45RA+ naive T cells. The receptor was isolated from a human donor in good health. Some libraries in this study had Jurkat cell RNA spiked in. CDR3 protein: CASNRGQGQPQHF. The DNA of the CDR3 is TGTGCCAGCAACAGGGGGCAGGGTCAGCCCCAGCATTTT.